This passage covers 15 T cell receptor beta chains from one sample sequenced in a study of CD8 T cells in ankylosing spondylitis. A single record per CDR3 protein comes from TCRdb applying MiXCR to the 5' RACE reads. The sample holds hundreds of thousands of distinct CDR3 sequences; 30% to 40% are singletons and the top ten take around 4.5%. Source material: blood, either unsorted or a sorted T cell fraction (not recorded which). These receptors originate from a male donor with ankylosing spondylitis or in good health (not recorded which).

This clonotype occurred a few times. The chain joins TRBV6-5 to TRBJ2-7; 9 positions match TRBD1. The V segment lost 2 bases and the J segment 5 bases; nucleotides outside the gene matches: 4. This CDR3 region has 14 residues. Germline CDR1 and CDR2: MNHEY and SVGAGI. The CDR3 loop reads CASSYDRGVNEQYF. The CDR3 nucleotides are TGTGCCAGCAGTTACGACAGGGGGGTCAACGAGCAGTACTTC.

The rearrangement joins TRBV5-1 to TRBJ2-1; either TRBD1 or TRBD2 may supply D (6 bases each). The V gene lost 3 bases and the J gene lost 4 bases, with 17 bases spanning the gap. Germline CDR1 reads SGHRS; CDR2 reads YFSETQ. This CDR3 is 16 amino acids long. This chain's CDR3 is CASSSRMGGSYNEQFF. CDR3 nucleotide sequence: TGCGCCAGCAGCTCGCGTATGGGGGGCTCGTACAATGAGCAGTTCTTC.

Ten or more counts support this clonotype. V gene TRBV20-1 combines with J gene TRBJ1-5; D not certain. V was shortened by 6 bases and J by 3 bases, with 9 bases between the two germline ends. CDR1 and CDR2 from the germline V gene are DFQATT and SNEGSKA (reference sequence). There are 12 residues in the CDR3. For the CDR3, the DNA is TGCAGTGCGGAAGGAGCCAATCAGCCCCAGCATTTT. It codes for CSAEGANQPQHF.

The chain combines TRBV20-1 with TRBJ2-5; no reliable D call. Trimming shortened V by 4 bases and J by 2 bases, and 14 bases separated the two germline ends. CDR3 length: 14 residues. The germline CDR1 and CDR2 sequences are DFQATT and SNEGSKA (reference sequence). DNA of the CDR3: TGCAGTGCTACAGACCGGCCGGCGCAAGAGACCCAGTACTTC. Protein sequence: CSATDRPAQETQYF.

The chain combines TRBV11-2 with TRBJ1-1; unclear D gene. V was trimmed by 4 bases and J by 5 bases, leaving 20 bases between them. Germline V gives CDR1 SGHAT, CDR2 FQNNGV. The CDR3 covers 16 residues. The CDR3 DNA follows: TGTGCCAGCAGCTCCATACCGGGTGCCCTTCGGACTGAAGCTTTCTTT. Its protein is CASSSIPGALRTEAFF. The full variable domain, rest sourced from reference TRBV11-2 and TRBJ1-1, is EAGVAQSPRYKIIEKRQSVAFWCNPISGHATLYWYQQILGQGPKLLIQFQNNGVVDDSQLPKDRFSAERLKGVDSTLKIQPAKLEDSAVYLCASSSIPGALRTEAFFGQGTRLTVV.

This clonotype occurred a few times. As DNA, the CDR3 is TGTGCCAGCAGCTTAGTTACCTGGACTAGCTACGAGCAGTACTTC. Encoded protein: CASSLVTWTSYEQYF. This chain connects TRBV7-2 to TRBJ2-7; 7 bases line up with TRBD2. This CDR3 has 15 residues. Germline CDR1 and CDR2: SGHTA and FQGNSA. J lost 3 bases, V lost 1 base, and 6 bases had no gene match.

CDR3 loop: CASGGAMNTEAFF. The DNA for the CDR3 is TGTGCCAGCGGGGGGGCGATGAACACTGAAGCTTTCTTT. This chain uses TRBV6-1 with TRBJ1-1; D perhaps matches TRBD1 (6 bases). Germline CDR1 reads MNHNS; CDR2 reads SASEGT. Trimming removed 8 bases at V and 0 bases at J, with 10 bases between. The CDR3 has 13 residues.

The rearrangement uses TRBV3-1 and TRBJ1-2, with D maybe TRBD1 (6 bases). The CDR3 totals 15 residues. In germline, CDR1 is LGHDT, CDR2 YNNKEL (reference sequence). V lost 3 bases and J 7 bases, leaving 18 bases between the germline ends. The CDR3 loop is CASSHPLGGQSGYTF. DNA of the CDR3: TGTGCCAGCAGCCACCCCTTGGGCGGACAGTCTGGCTACACCTTC.

The chain combines TRBV6-1 with TRBJ1-5; 7 nucleotides match TRBD1. The junction had 2 bases not matched to a gene; V was cut back by 0 bases and J by 3 bases. Per the germline V gene, CDR1 is MNHNS and CDR2 is SASEGT. The length of the CDR3 is 15 residues. The CDR3 nucleotides are TGTGCCAGCAGTGAAGCCGGGACAGACAATCAGCCCCAGCATTTT. Translating gives CASSEAGTDNQPQHF.

This clonotype has more than one count but fewer than ten. The chain carries TRBV29-1 and TRBJ2-3, with D perhaps given as TRBD1 or TRBD2 (5 bases each). Germline CDR1 and CDR2: SQVTM and ANQGSEA. The CDR3 consists of 14 residues. V gave up 6 bases and J gave up 2 bases, with 15 bases separating them. This chain's CDR3 is CSVTTGANTDTQYF. Written as DNA, the CDR3 is TGCAGCGTCACCACCGGGGCTAACACAGATACGCAGTATTTT.

The gene calls are TRBV6-1 and TRBJ2-3; D is possibly TRBD2 (6 bases). Looked up from germline, CDR1 is MNHNS and CDR2 is SASEGT. Deletions cut 6 bases from V and 5 bases from J, with 12 bases between. This CDR3 comprises 13 residues. Written as DNA, the CDR3 is TGTGCCAGCAGGCCCGGGGGAGGAGATACGCAGTATTTT. This encodes CASRPGGGDTQYF.

The chain joins TRBV30 to TRBJ1-4, with D possibly matching TRBD1 (5 bases). From germline, CDR1 is GTSNPN and CDR2 SVGIG (reference sequence). V lost 6 bases to trimming and J lost 0 bases, with 14 bases between them. This CDR3 region has 15 residues. The CDR3, as DNA: TGTGCCTGCCTTGGGCGGGGCGCAACTAATGAAAAACTGTTTTTT. As protein: CACLGRGATNEKLFF.

This clonotype was counted between two and nine times. CDR3 coding DNA: TGCAGCGTTGAATTTCCGGGATTCGGGGCCAACGTCCTGACTTTC. Translation: CSVEFPGFGANVLTF. The chain couples TRBV29-1 to TRBJ2-6; tentatively, D is TRBD2 (5 bases). The V and J ends lost 2 bases and 4 bases respectively, with 12 bases between them. Germline V gene data show CDR1 as SQVTM and CDR2 as ANQGSEA. The CDR3 consists of 15 residues.

The chain employs TRBV12-3 or TRBV12-4 and TRBJ2-7; D not certain. The CDR3 covers 13 residues. Trimming pared 7 bases from V and 5 bases from J, leaving 15 bases between. This CDR3 reads CASTSPHSHEQYF. The CDR3 nucleotides are TGTGCCAGCACCTCGCCCCATAGCCACGAGCAGTACTTC.

There are many counts of this clonotype. The V gene is TRBV20-1, the J gene TRBJ1-5, with D unclear. V lost 6 bases and J 2 bases, leaving 8 bases between the germline ends. Germline CDR1 DFQATT, CDR2 SNEGSKA (reference sequence). The CDR3 runs 12 residues. The CDR3 DNA reads as TGCAGTGCCATTGGAGGCAATCAGCCCCAGCATTTT. It yields the protein CSAIGGNQPQHF.